These T cell receptor beta chains were read from a single sample in a study of shared clonotypes between healthy human individuals. TCRdb's table, derived via immunoSEQ multiplex PCR, lists solely in-frame clones and lacks some. Of 1.5 million to 2.5 million clones in the sample, approximately 94% were seen once. Sequencing was performed on naive CD8+ T cells sorted from blood. These receptors were obtained from a man younger than 35 in good health. The CDR3 runs from the conserved cysteine through the conserved F or W. A D gene is named only where the DNA matches it firmly. Clone size is given for some rows only: seen once, a few or many times, or a class if the clone is expanded.

clone_size: -; d_call: -; j_call: TRBJ2-7; v_call: TRBV27; cdr3_nt: TGTGCCAGCAGTTTATGGGGGTTCTCCTACGAGCAGTACTTC; cdr3_aa: CASSLWGFSYEQYF
clone_size: -; d_call: -; j_call: TRBJ1-2; v_call: TRBV29-1; cdr3_nt: TGCAGCGTTGAAGATGGGTCCAGGGGCGGACTTGGCTACACCTTC; cdr3_aa: CSVEDGSRGGLGYTF
clone_size: -; d_call: -; j_call: TRBJ2-2; v_call: TRBV6-5; cdr3_nt: TGTGCCAGCAGTTACCCCGGTGGCACCGGGGAGCTGTTTTTT; cdr3_aa: CASSYPGGTGELFF
clone_size: -; d_call: -; j_call: TRBJ1-1; v_call: TRBV19; cdr3_nt: TGTGCCAGTAGTAGCGATTTGAACACTGAAGCTTTCTTT; cdr3_aa: CASSSDLNTEAFF
clone_size: -; d_call: -; j_call: TRBJ1-1; v_call: TRBV6-5; cdr3_nt: TGTGCCAGCAGTAGTCAGGGAGGGACTGAAGCTTTCTTT; cdr3_aa: CASSSQGGTEAFF
clone_size: -; d_call: -; j_call: TRBJ2-5; v_call: TRBV18; cdr3_nt: TGTGCCAGCTCACCCCGCCCAAGTGGTCTAGGTTCGGGAGAGACCCAGTACTTC; cdr3_aa: CASSPRPSGLGSGETQYF
clone_size: -; d_call: -; j_call: TRBJ2-1; v_call: TRBV4-3; cdr3_nt: TGCGCCAGCAGCCAAGATCTTTTCTTTTCTAGGAGTAGCAATGAGCAGTTCTTC; cdr3_aa: CASSQDLFFSRSSNEQFF
clone_size: -; d_call: -; j_call: TRBJ2-7; v_call: TRBV5-4; cdr3_nt: TGTGCCAGCAGCTTGTCGCAGGGGTCCTACGAGCAGTACTTC; cdr3_aa: CASSLSQGSYEQYF
clone_size: -; d_call: -; j_call: TRBJ2-3; v_call: TRBV12-2; cdr3_nt: TGTGCAAGTCGCATCAGCGGGGGGGGCACAGATACGCAGTATTTT; cdr3_aa: CASRISGGGTDTQYF
clone_size: -; d_call: TRBD2; j_call: TRBJ2-1; v_call: TRBV4-3; cdr3_nt: TGCGCCAGCAGCCACAATAGCGGGGCGGGTAATGAGCAGTTCTTC; cdr3_aa: CASSHNSGAGNEQFF
clone_size: once; d_call: -; j_call: TRBJ2-5; v_call: TRBV5-6; cdr3_nt: TGTGCCAGCAGCTTCGTCCCGGGAACCCCCAAAGAGACCCAGTACTTC; cdr3_aa: CASSFVPGTPKETQYF